This T cell receptor (beta chain) is from a study of response to subunit inactivated influenza vaccine listed by TCRdb under 2018. Looking at the study overall: To follow how T cells responded to a trivalent subunit inactivated influenza vaccine, the researchers relied on deep quantitative profiling of the T cell receptor repertoire. General conclusions and limits of the study: The authors suggested that each seasonal influenza vaccination may recruit only a limited number of new T cells.

The CDR3 numbers 14 residues from cysteine through phenylalanine. This entry keeps only the CDR3 DNA: 42 bases, framed from base 1. The germline V gene (reference sequence) gives CDR1 as SEHNR and CDR2 as FQNEAQ. Germline trimming: 5 bases from V, 8 bases from J; junction bases outside gene matches: 7. This clonotype was seen a few times. The specificity of this receptor is unknown. Qualities for individual bases were not recorded, and no much larger clone is one base off. Library generation was performed with RT-PCR. TCRdb lists the instrument as Illumina HiSeq 2500. Clones were called with MiXCR by TCRdb after fastp trimmed the public reads at Q25, and only in-frame beta chains were retained. Each CDR3 protein appears once, grouped with its most common genes and DNA. Counted in this sample were more than 400,000 distinct CDR3 sequences; 6.5% to 8% of them appeared once. The top ten hold about an eighth of the sample.

This clonotype originated in a man aged 45 to 75 who received an inactivated influenza vaccine. Donor details come from another sample of the same person, matched by shared clones. The sequenced sample was PBMCs from blood, obtained less than 30 months after vaccination. This sequence uses TRBV7-9 and TRBJ1-4; a stretch of 8 junction bases matches TRBD1. CDR3 region: CASSPGTGWEKLFF. The nucleotides are TGTGCCAGCAGCCCCGGGACAGGTTGGGAAAAACTGTTTTTT.